The clone carrying this T cell receptor (beta chain) was seen ten or more times. Its specificity is unknown. TCRdb ran MiXCR on the 5' RACE reads and lists one entry per CDR3 protein. The table records tens of thousands of distinct CDR3 sequences, less than 15% of them present only once. This sample was taken from a study of early T cells in non-severe SARS-CoV-2 infection. Notes on the study in general: Comparison of clonotypes with VDJdb favored anti-spike CD8 responses while missing private and CD4 specificities.

This CDR3 is built from 15 residues. The germline CDR1 and CDR2 sequences are MGHRA and YSYEKL. Trimming removed 1 base from V and 9 bases from J, with 16 bases in between. Input material: whole blood. This sequence was found in an adult who was a healthcare worker with PCR-confirmed SARS-CoV-2 infection or an uninfected control (not recorded which). The gene calls are TRBV4-1 and TRBJ2-1; the D is unclear. This chain's CDR3 is CASSQGEVSLSEQFF. The CDR3 DNA reads TGCGCCAGCAGCCAAGGAGAGGTTTCGTTAAGTGAGCAGTTCTTC.